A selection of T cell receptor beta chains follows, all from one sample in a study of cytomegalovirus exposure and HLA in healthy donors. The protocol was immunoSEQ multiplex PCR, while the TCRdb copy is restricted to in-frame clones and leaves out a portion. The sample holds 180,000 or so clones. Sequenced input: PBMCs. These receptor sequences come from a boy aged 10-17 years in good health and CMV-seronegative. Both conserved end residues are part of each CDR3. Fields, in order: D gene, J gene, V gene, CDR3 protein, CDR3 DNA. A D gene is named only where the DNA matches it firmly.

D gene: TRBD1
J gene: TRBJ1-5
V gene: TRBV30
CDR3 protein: CAWSMGSGTVDQPQHF
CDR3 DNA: TGTGCCTGGAGTATGGGCTCGGGGACAGTAGATCAGCCCCAGCATTTT

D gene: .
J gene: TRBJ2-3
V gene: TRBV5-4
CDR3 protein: CASRRTGEVRDTQYF
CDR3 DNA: TGTGCCAGCAGGCGTACAGGGGAGGTGAGAGATACGCAGTATTTT

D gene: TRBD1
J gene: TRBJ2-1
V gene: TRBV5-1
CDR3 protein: CASQPHRDRSSYNEQFF
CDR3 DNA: TGCGCCAGCCAACCCCACCGGGACAGAAGTTCCTACAATGAGCAGTTCTTC

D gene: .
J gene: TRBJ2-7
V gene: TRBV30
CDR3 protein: CAWSSATSRGYEQYF
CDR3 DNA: TGTGCCTGGAGTTCCGCTACGTCCAGGGGCTACGAGCAGTACTTC

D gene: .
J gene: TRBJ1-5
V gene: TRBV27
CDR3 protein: CASSFQGQPQHF
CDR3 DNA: TGTGCCAGCAGTTTCCAGGGTCAGCCCCAGCATTTT

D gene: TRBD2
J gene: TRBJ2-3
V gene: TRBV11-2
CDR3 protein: CASFGGWGGDTQYF
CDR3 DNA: TGTGCCTCGTTCGGGGGGTGGGGTGGAGATACGCAGTATTTT

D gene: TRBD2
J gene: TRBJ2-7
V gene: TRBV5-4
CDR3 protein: CASSRGGGTYEQYF
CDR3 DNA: TGTGCCAGCAGTCGGGGCGGGGGGACCTACGAGCAGTACTTC

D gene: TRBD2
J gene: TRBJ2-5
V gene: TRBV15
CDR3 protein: CATGASGGTSATQYF
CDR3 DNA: TGTGCCACCGGGGCTAGCGGGGGGACCTCAGCGACCCAGTACTTC

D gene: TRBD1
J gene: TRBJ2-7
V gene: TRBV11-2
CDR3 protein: CASSLVQGDRVIEQYF
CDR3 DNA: TGTGCCAGCAGCTTAGTACAGGGGGACAGGGTAATCGAGCAGTACTTC

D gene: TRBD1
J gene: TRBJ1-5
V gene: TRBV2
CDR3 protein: CASSFRDRDQPQHF
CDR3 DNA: TGTGCCAGCAGCTTCCGGGACAGAGATCAGCCCCAGCATTTT

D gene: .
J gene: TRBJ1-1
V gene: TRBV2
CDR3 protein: CASSEGGGTTEAFF
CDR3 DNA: TGTGCCAGCAGTGAAGGGGGGGGAACGACTGAAGCTTTCTTT

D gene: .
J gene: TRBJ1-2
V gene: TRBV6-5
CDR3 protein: CASTNPGGAYYGYTF
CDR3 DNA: TGTGCCAGCACTAACCCGGGGGGCGCATACTATGGCTACACCTTC

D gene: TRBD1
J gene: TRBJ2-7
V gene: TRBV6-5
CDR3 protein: CASSDGQAAYEQYF
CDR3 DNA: TGTGCCAGCAGTGATGGACAGGCGGCCTACGAGCAGTACTTC

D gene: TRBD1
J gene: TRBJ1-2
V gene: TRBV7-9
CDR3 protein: CASTSGQGAINYGYTF
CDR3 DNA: TGTGCCAGCACCTCGGGACAGGGGGCCATTAACTATGGCTACACCTTC

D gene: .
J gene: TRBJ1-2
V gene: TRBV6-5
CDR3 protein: CASSNREFYGYTF
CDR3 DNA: TGTGCCAGCAGTAACAGGGAATTCTATGGCTACACCTTC

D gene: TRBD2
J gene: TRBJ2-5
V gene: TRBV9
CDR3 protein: CASSPGLAGGGQETQYF
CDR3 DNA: TGTGCCAGCAGCCCCGGACTAGCGGGGGGAGGTCAAGAGACCCAGTACTTC

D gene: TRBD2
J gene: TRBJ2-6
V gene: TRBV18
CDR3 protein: CASSSTSGGPHSGANVLTF
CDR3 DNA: TGTGCCAGCTCATCGACTAGCGGGGGGCCTCACTCTGGGGCCAACGTCCTGACTTTC

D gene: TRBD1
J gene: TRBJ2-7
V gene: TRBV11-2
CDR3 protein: CASSLVSPDRDSYEQYF
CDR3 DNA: TGTGCCAGCAGCTTAGTCAGTCCGGACAGGGATAGCTACGAGCAGTACTTC

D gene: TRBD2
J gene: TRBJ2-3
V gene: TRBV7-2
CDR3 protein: CASSLDGGSGDTQYF
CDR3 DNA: TGTGCCAGCAGCTTAGACGGGGGGAGCGGGGATACGCAGTATTTT

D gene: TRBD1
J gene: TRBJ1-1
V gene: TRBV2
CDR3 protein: CASQQGPNTEAFF
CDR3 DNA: TGTGCCAGCCAACAGGGGCCGAACACTGAAGCTTTCTTT

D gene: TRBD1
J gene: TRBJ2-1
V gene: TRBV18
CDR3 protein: CASSRQGTGYEQFF
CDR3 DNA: TGTGCCAGCTCGAGACAGGGGACCGGATATGAGCAGTTCTTC

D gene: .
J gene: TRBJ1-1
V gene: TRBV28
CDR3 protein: CASTEQQNTEAFF
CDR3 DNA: TGTGCCAGCACGGAACAGCAGAACACTGAAGCTTTCTTT

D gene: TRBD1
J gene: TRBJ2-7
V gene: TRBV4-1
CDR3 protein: CASSLGRTGDYEQYF
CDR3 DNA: TGCGCCAGCAGCCTTGGCCGGACAGGGGACTACGAGCAGTACTTC

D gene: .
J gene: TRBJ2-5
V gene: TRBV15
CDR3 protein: CATSRDQRETQYF
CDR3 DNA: TGTGCCACCAGCAGAGACCAGCGAGAGACCCAGTACTTC

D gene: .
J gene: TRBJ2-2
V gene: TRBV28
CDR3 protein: CASSDPGTNTGELFF
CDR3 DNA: TGTGCCAGCAGTGACCCCGGGACGAACACCGGGGAGCTGTTTTTT

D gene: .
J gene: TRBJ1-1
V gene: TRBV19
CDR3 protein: CASSMLQGGTEAFF
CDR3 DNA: TGTGCCAGTAGTATGCTTCAGGGCGGCACTGAAGCTTTCTTT

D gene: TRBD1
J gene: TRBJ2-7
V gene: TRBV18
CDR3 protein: CASSERDSSYEQYF
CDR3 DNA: TGTGCCAGCTCAGAACGGGACAGCTCCTACGAGCAGTACTTC

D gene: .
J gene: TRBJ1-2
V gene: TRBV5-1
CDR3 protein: CASSPQGNYGYTF
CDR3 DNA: TGCGCCAGCAGCCCACAGGGTAACTATGGCTACACCTTC

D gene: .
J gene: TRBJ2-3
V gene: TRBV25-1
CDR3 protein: CASSDWEGARNF
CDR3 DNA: TGTGCCAGCAGTGATTGGGAAGGGGCGAGGAATTTT

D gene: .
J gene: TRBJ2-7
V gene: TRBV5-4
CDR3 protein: CASSFWGWGEPTYEQYF
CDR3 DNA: TGTGCCAGCAGCTTTTGGGGGTGGGGGGAGCCCACCTACGAGCAGTACTTC

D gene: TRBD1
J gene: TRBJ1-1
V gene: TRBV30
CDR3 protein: CAWSVPTRGSLNTEAFF
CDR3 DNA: TGTGCCTGGAGTGTACCGACCAGGGGGTCCCTTAACACTGAAGCTTTCTTT

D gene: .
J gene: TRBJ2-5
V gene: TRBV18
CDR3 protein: CASSEYYGVWETQYF
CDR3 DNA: TGTGCCAGCTCAGAGTATTACGGGGTGTGGGAGACCCAGTACTTC

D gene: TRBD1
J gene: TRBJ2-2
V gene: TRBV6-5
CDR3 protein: CASSLDRGDTGELFF
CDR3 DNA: TGTGCCAGCAGCTTGGACAGGGGGGACACCGGGGAGCTGTTTTTT

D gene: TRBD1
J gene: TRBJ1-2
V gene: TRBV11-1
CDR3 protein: CASSLIPATGGNDGYTF
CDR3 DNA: TGTGCCAGCAGCTTGATTCCCGCGACAGGGGGAAATGATGGCTACACCTTC

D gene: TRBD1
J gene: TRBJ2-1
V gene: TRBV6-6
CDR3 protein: CASRGLDRASYNEQFF
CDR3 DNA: TGTGCCAGCAGGGGATTAGACAGGGCCTCCTACAATGAGCAGTTCTTC

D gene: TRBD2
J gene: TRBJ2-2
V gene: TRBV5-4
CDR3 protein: CASSFSGGYTGELFF
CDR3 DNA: TGTGCCAGCAGCTTCAGCGGGGGCTACACCGGGGAGCTGTTTTTT

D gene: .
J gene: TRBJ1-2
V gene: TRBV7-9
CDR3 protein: CASNRQEFGYGYTF
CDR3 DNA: TGTGCCAGCAATAGACAGGAGTTTGGATATGGCTACACCTTC

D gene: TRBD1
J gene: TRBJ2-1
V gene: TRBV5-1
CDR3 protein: CASSLGLRGQGAEQFF
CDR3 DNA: TGCGCCAGCAGCTTGGGTCTCAGGGGACAGGGTGCGGAGCAGTTCTTC

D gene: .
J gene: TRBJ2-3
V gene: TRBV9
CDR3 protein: CASTPGGGFTDTQYF
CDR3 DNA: TGTGCCAGCACCCCGGGTGGGGGCTTCACAGATACGCAGTATTTT

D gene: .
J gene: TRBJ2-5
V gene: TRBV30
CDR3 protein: CAWSRSSVQETQYF
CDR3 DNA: TGTGCCTGGAGTAGGAGTTCGGTACAAGAGACCCAGTACTTC

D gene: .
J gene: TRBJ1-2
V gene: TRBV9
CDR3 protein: CASNPTGQPYGYTF
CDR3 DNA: TGTGCCAGCAACCCTACCGGACAGCCCTATGGCTACACCTTC

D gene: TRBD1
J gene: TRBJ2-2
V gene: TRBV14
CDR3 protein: CASSHLRQGNTGELFF
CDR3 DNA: TGTGCCAGCAGCCACCTTCGACAGGGTAACACCGGGGAGCTGTTTTTT

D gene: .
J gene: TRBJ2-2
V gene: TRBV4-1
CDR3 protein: CASSQERGNTGELFF
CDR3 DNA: TGCGCCAGCAGCCAAGAAAGAGGGAACACCGGGGAGCTGTTTTTT

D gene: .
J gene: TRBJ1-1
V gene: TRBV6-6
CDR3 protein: CASSYPLTGTNTEAFF
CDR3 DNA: TGTGCCAGCAGTTACCCCCTGACAGGAACAAACACTGAAGCTTTCTTT

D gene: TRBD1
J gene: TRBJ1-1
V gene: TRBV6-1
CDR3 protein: CASAGGGLNTEAFF
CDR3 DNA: TGTGCCAGCGCAGGGGGCGGGTTGAACACTGAAGCTTTCTTT

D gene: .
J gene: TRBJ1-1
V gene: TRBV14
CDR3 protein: CASSQVYRGRNTEAFF
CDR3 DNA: TGTGCCAGCAGCCAAGTTTATAGGGGGAGGAACACTGAAGCTTTCTTT

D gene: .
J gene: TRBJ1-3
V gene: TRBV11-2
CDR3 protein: CASSFGLLSGNTIYF
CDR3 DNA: TGTGCCAGCAGCTTCGGACTCCTCTCTGGAAACACCATATATTTT

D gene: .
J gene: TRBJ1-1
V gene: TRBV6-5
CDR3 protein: CASTKYTEAFF
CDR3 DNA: TGTGCCAGCACCAAATACACTGAAGCTTTCTTT

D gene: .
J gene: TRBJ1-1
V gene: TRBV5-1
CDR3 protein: CASSLVVGRAEAFF
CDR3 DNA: TGCGCCAGCAGCTTGGTGGTGGGGAGAGCTGAAGCTTTCTTT